This entry concerns a single T cell receptor beta chain. With V trimmed by 4 bases and J by 6 bases, 5 bases remained unmatched. CDR3 length: 13 residues. Germline CDR1 reads SGHDN; CDR2 reads FVKESK. This entry is derived from a study of blood T cell repertoires in COVID-19. Assay: immunoSEQ multiplex PCR; the TCRdb copy retains only in-frame clones and omits some. The table has roughly 67,000 clones, about 83% seen once. The sequencing sample was made of peripheral blood. This clonotype was obtained from a human donor in a cohort sampled during active COVID-19. V usage is TRBV14 and J usage is TRBJ2-7; TRBD1 matches at 8 bases. CDR3 coding DNA: TGTGCCAGCAGCCTGACAGGGGCGGGCGAGCAGTACTTC. Translated: CASSLTGAGEQYF.